The 27 T cell receptor beta chains reported below all come from one sample, sequenced in a study of blood T cell repertoires in COVID-19. TCRdb's table, derived via immunoSEQ multiplex PCR, lists solely in-frame clones and lacks some. Of 220,000 or so clones in the sample, around 89% were seen once. The sequencing sample was made of PBMCs or T cells enriched from blood (not recorded which). These receptor sequences come from a man aged 30-40 years who had been exposed to COVID-19.

CDR3 amino acids: CATSRDMSSGPYNEQFF. The CDR3 DNA follows: TGTGCCACCAGCAGAGATATGAGCAGCGGCCCCTACAATGAGCAGTTCTTC. The chain has TRBV15 and TRBJ2-1, with D tentatively TRBD2 (5 bases). V dropped 0 bases and J dropped 2 bases, with 14 bases sitting between them. Germline loops: CDR1 LNHNV, CDR2 YYDKDF (reference sequence). CDR3 length equals 17 residues.

The gene calls are TRBV12-3 or TRBV12-4 and TRBJ1-4, with D possibly being TRBD1 (5 bases). The CDR3 runs to 11 residues. The V end was cut by 1 base, the J end by 15 bases, with 9 bases between. CDR3 region: CASSLGRVLFF. The CDR3 DNA sequence: TGTGCCAGCAGTTTAGGCAGGGTTTTGTTTTTT.

CDR3 region: CASSQAGTYATEAFF. In nucleotides, the CDR3 is TGTGCCAGCAGCCAAGCCGGGACATATGCTACTGAAGCTTTCTTT. The chain joins TRBV3-1 (or the pseudogene TRBV3-2) to TRBJ1-1; TRBD1 is a possible D gene (6 bases). CDR3 length equals 15 residues. Germline-derived CDR1 and CDR2 are LGHDT and YNNKEL (reference sequence). With 1 base removed from V and 5 bases from J, the gap between germline ends came to 14 bases.

The chain combines TRBV3-1 (or the pseudogene TRBV3-2) with TRBJ2-7; D gene ambiguous. Germline CDR1 reads LGHDT; CDR2 reads YNNKEL (reference sequence). This CDR3 contains 12 residues. V lost 5 bases to trimming and J lost 0 bases, with 5 bases between them. The chain's CDR3 is CASSTSSYEQYF. As DNA, the CDR3 is TGTGCCAGCAGCACTTCCTCCTACGAGCAGTACTTC.

The chain employs TRBV27 and TRBJ1-5; D ambiguous. Germline CDR1 MNHEY, CDR2 SMNVEV (reference sequence). The CDR3 totals 14 residues. V was cut by 5 bases and J by 7 bases, with 15 bases left in between. CDR3: CASSATPEGQPQHF. The DNA of the CDR3 is TGTGCCAGCAGTGCGACCCCCGAGGGACAGCCCCAGCATTTT.

This sequence joins TRBV4-1 and TRBJ1-3; 7 positions match TRBD1. The CDR3 length is 17 residues. Losses at the gene ends were 1 base for V and 5 bases for J; bases not matched to a gene: 11. The germline gives CDR1 MGHRA, CDR2 YSYEKL. This CDR3 reads CASSQGVGRGSRNTIYF. The CDR3 region has the DNA TGCGCCAGCAGCCAAGGGGTGGGCAGGGGGTCAAGAAACACCATATATTTT.

The chain is built from TRBV7-6 and TRBJ2-7; 8 bases agree with TRBD1. The germline gives CDR1 SGHVS, CDR2 FNYEAQ. J was trimmed by 4 bases and V by 5 bases; bases with no gene match: 4. The CDR3 extends over 13 amino acids. CDR3 nucleotides: TGTGCCAGCAGCGGACAGGGTTTTTACGAGCAGTACTTC. This sequence encodes CASSGQGFYEQYF. The complete variable domain, with remaining parts taken from reference TRBV7-6 and TRBJ2-7, reads GAGVSQSPRYKVTKRGQDVALRCDPISGHVSLYWYRQALGQGPEFLTYFNYEAQQDKSGLPNDRFSAERPEGSISTLTIQRTEQRDSAMYRCASSGQGFYEQYFGPGTRLTVT.

V usage is TRBV5-4 and J usage is TRBJ1-1; maybe TRBD1 (6 bases). CDR1 is SGHNT and CDR2 is YYREEE in the germline V gene (reference sequence). The germline V and J ends were trimmed by 0 bases and 4 bases, with 19 bases remaining between them. The CDR3 totals 17 residues. CDR3 residues: CASSLGSGRGGITEAFF. The DNA of the CDR3 is TGTGCCAGCAGCTTGGGAAGTGGGCGAGGGGGAATCACTGAAGCTTTCTTT.

The chain uses TRBV7-7 and TRBJ2-1; D is perhaps TRBD1 (5 bases). The CDR3 contains 14 residues. Per the germline V gene, CDR1 is SSHAT and CDR2 is FNYEAQ (reference sequence). V was shortened by 6 bases and J by 7 bases, with 16 bases between the two germline ends. CDR3 loop: CASSPFDSVNEQFF. The CDR3 nucleotides are TGTGCCAGCAGTCCTTTCGACAGCGTGAATGAGCAGTTCTTC. Full variable domain (remainder filled in from reference TRBV7-7 and TRBJ2-1): GAGVSQSPRYKVTKRGQDVTLRCDPISSHATLYWYQQALGQGPEFLTYFNYEAQPDKSGLPSDRFSAERPEGSISTLTIQRTEQRDSAMYRCASSPFDSVNEQFFGPGTRLTVL.

This chain connects TRBV2 to TRBJ1-1, with no clear D. Germline CDR1 reads SNHLY; CDR2 reads FYNNEI. CDR3 length: 12 amino acids. Between the trimmed V and J ends, which lost 2 bases and 6 bases, there was a span of 7 bases. For the CDR3, the DNA is TGTGCCAGCAGTGAAATGGCAGCTGAAGCTTTCTTT. This sequence encodes CASSEMAAEAFF.

The chain has TRBV3-1 (or the pseudogene TRBV3-2) and TRBJ2-1; 10 positions match TRBD2. The CDR3 is 16 amino acids. V lost 1 base and J lost 0; bases outside the gene matches: 0. Germline lookup yields CDR1 LGHDT and CDR2 YNNKEL (reference sequence). This CDR3 reads CASSQGLAGSYNEQFF. DNA of the CDR3: TGTGCCAGCAGCCAAGGACTAGCGGGCTCCTACAATGAGCAGTTCTTC.

This clone was counted a few times. V gene TRBV4-3 combines with J gene TRBJ1-6, with 7 bases identical to TRBD1. The V and J ends lost 3 bases and 10 bases, in that order; junction bases with no gene match: 6. Germline V CDR1 and CDR2: LGHNA, YSLEER. The CDR3 totals 14 residues. The CDR3 region has the DNA TGCGCCAGCAGCCAGAACTGGGACAGATCACCCCTCCACTTT. This gives the protein CASSQNWDRSPLHF.

CDR3 DNA sequence: TGTGCCTGGAGTGTGCTGCAGACAGGAGGCTACACCTTC. It is translated as CAWSVLQTGGYTF. The genes are TRBV30 and TRBJ1-2; possible D gene TRBD1, 6 bases. V lost 0 bases, J lost 8 bases, and 13 bases lay in between. Germline V gene lookup returns CDR1 GTSNPN and CDR2 SVGIG (reference sequence). CDR3 length: 13 residues.

Of note for this clone: Other nucleotide sequences in the sample specify the same CDR3. The V and J genes are TRBV3-1 (or the pseudogene TRBV3-2) and TRBJ1-5, with D tentatively TRBD1 (5 bases). Germline-derived CDR1 and CDR2 are LGHDT and YNNKEL (reference sequence). This CDR3 is built from 13 residues. Trimming removed 3 bases at V and 5 bases at J, with 8 bases between. In DNA form, the CDR3 reads TGTGCCAGCAGCCAGGGGGGGGATCAGCCCCAGCATTTT. As protein: CASSQGGDQPQHF.

The V call is TRBV25-1, the J call TRBJ2-3; possible D gene TRBD2, 6 bases. CDR1 and CDR2 from the germline V gene are MGHDK and SYGVNS. Between the trimmed V and J ends, which lost 8 bases and 1 base, there was a span of 16 bases. The CDR3 has 15 amino acids. This CDR3 reads CASGRGGAGTDTQYF. The CDR3 nucleotides are TGTGCCAGCGGCCGCGGAGGGGCCGGCACAGATACGCAGTATTTT.

In nucleotides, the CDR3 is TGTGCCAGCAGTTCCGGGATAGCGGGGTCCACCGGGGAGCTGTTTTTT. This sequence encodes CASSSGIAGSTGELFF. The J gene is TRBJ2-2, the V gene TRBV6-5, with TRBD2 identical over 8 bases. V shed 4 bases and J 4 bases; nucleotides not matched to a gene: 8. The CDR3 runs 16 residues. The V gene's germline CDR1 is MNHEY and CDR2 SVGAGI.

This clone was counted only a few times. The CDR3 nucleotides are TGCAGCGCCCAGGGTGAAGCAGATACGCAGTATTTT. Its translation: CSAQGEADTQYF. J is TRBJ2-3 and V is TRBV29-1, with D possibly matching TRBD1 (5 bases). The germline gives CDR1 SQVTM, CDR2 ANQGSEA. Trimming pared 7 bases from V and 4 bases from J, leaving 12 bases between. There are 12 residues in the CDR3.

This rearrangement joins TRBV5-4 to TRBJ2-3; TRBD2 is a possible D gene (7 bases). V was pared by 7 bases and J by 1 base, with 13 bases between. This CDR3 contains 14 residues. Germline CDR1 SGHNT, CDR2 YYREEE (reference sequence). CDR3 DNA sequence: TGTGCCAGCTGGGCGGGGGCGGGCACAGATACGCAGTATTTT. This translates into CASWAGAGTDTQYF.

The V call is TRBV6-5, the J call TRBJ1-2; 7 nucleotides match TRBD1. Losses at the gene ends were 0 bases for V and 6 bases for J; bases not matched to a gene: 7. CDR3 length equals 15 residues. Looked up from germline, CDR1 is MNHEY and CDR2 is SVGAGI. The CDR3 bases are TGTGCCAGCAGTTACTCGAGACAGGGTGATCATGGCTACACCTTC. It is translated as CASSYSRQGDHGYTF.

J is TRBJ2-7 and V is TRBV3-1 (or the pseudogene TRBV3-2); 7 bases line up with TRBD1. This CDR3 contains 15 residues. J lost 2 bases, V lost 4 bases, and 8 bases had no gene match. CDR1 LGHDT and CDR2 YNNKEL come from the germline V gene (reference sequence). The chain's CDR3 is CASSLTGEAAYEQYF. In DNA form, the CDR3 reads TGTGCCAGCAGCCTAACAGGGGAAGCGGCCTACGAGCAGTACTTC.

This rearrangement joins TRBV6-2 or TRBV6-3 to TRBJ1-5; maybe TRBD1 (5 bases). CDR3 size: 17 residues. The germline V gene encodes CDR1 MNHEY and CDR2 SVGEGT. Trimming left V 2 bases short and J 5 bases short, with 19 bases between. The CDR3 reads CASSYGTHRPRDQPQHF. In DNA, the CDR3 is TGTGCCAGCAGTTACGGGACTCACAGACCACGAGATCAGCCCCAGCATTTT.

The rearrangement links TRBV12-3 or TRBV12-4 to TRBJ2-1; D may be TRBD2 (6 bases). Trimming cost V 5 bases and J 11 bases, with 13 bases left between them. The CDR3 spans 12 residues. The CDR3 reads CASSRLVVQQFF. CDR3 in DNA: TGTGCCAGCAGTCGACTAGTCGTACAGCAGTTCTTC.

The gene calls are TRBV5-4 and TRBJ2-5; 11 bases are a match to TRBD2. CDR1 is SGHNT, CDR2 YYREEE, per germline (reference sequence). The CDR3 covers 17 residues. Trimming cost V 4 bases and J 1 base; bases outside gene matches: 9. In nucleotides, the CDR3 is TGTGCCAGCAGCCCCCTTTCGGGACTAGCGGTCCAAGAGACCCAGTACTTC. Amino acid sequence: CASSPLSGLAVQETQYF.

The rearrangement links TRBV7-8 to TRBJ2-3; D is perhaps TRBD2 (5 bases). The CDR3 extends over 12 amino acids. Per germline, CDR1 SGHVS and CDR2 FQNEAQ. The V end lost 3 bases, the J end lost 4 bases, and 5 bases lay between the germline ends. DNA of the CDR3: TGTGCCAGCAGCTTCGGGGCAGATACGCAGTATTTT. Protein sequence: CASSFGADTQYF.

This chain joins TRBV7-9 and TRBJ1-1, with 8 bases aligning to TRBD1. This CDR3 comprises 13 residues. The V and J ends lost 6 bases and 5 bases, in that order; junction bases with no gene match: 5. Germline CDR1 is SEHNR and CDR2 is FQNEAQ (reference sequence). The CDR3 DNA reads as TGTGCCAGCAGTTCAGGACAGGGAACTGAAGCTTTCTTT. Amino acid sequence: CASSSGQGTEAFF. The full variable domain, its missing parts supplied by reference TRBV7-9 and TRBJ1-1, is DTGVSQNPRHKITKRGQNVTFRCDPISEHNRLYWYRQTLGQGPEFLTYFQNEAQLEKSRLLSDRFSAERPKGSFSTLEIQRTEQGDSAMYLCASSSGQGTEAFFGQGTRLTVV.

The gene calls are TRBV2 and TRBJ2-7, with D possibly being TRBD1 (5 bases). There are 15 residues in the CDR3. Trimming removed 6 bases at V and 0 bases at J, with 15 bases between. Looked up from germline, CDR1 is SNHLY and CDR2 is FYNNEI. The CDR3: CASRILEQASYEQYF. The CDR3 DNA follows: TGTGCCAGCAGGATCCTGGAACAGGCCTCCTACGAGCAGTACTTC.

V usage is TRBV20-1 and J usage is TRBJ2-1; the D is unclear. The V end lost 6 bases, the J end lost 8 bases, and 11 bases lay between the germline ends. The CDR3 is 11 residues long. Germline-derived CDR1 and CDR2 are DFQATT and SNEGSKA (reference sequence). The CDR3 sequence is CSAPQSHEQFF. In nucleotides, the CDR3 is TGCAGTGCCCCCCAATCCCATGAGCAGTTCTTC.